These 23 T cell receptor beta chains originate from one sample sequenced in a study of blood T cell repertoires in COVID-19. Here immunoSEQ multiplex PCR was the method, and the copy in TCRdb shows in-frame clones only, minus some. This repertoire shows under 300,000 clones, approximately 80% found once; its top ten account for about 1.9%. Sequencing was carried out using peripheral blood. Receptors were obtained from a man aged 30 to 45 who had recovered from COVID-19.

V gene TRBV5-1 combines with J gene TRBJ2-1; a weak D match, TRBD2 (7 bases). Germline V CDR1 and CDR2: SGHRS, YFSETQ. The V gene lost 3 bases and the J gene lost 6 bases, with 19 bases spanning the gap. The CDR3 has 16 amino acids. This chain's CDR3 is CASSSLVGGAGNEQFF. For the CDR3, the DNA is TGCGCCAGCAGCTCCCTAGTGGGGGGGGCGGGCAATGAGCAGTTCTTC.

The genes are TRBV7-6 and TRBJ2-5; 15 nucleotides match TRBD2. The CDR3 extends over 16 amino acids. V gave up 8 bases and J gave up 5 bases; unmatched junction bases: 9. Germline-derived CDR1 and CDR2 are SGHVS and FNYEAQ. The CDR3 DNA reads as TGTGCCAGCCTCCCGGGACTAGCGGGGGGATCGGAGACCCAGTACTTC. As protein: CASLPGLAGGSETQYF.

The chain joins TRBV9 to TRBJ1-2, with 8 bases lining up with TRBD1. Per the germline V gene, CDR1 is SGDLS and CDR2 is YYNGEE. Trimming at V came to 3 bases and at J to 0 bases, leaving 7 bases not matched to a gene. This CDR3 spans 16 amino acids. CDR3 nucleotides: TGTGCCAGCAGCGCTAAGACAGGGGCAGCTAACTATGGCTACACCTTC. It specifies CASSAKTGAANYGYTF. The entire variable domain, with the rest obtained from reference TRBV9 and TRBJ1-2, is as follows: DSGVTQTPKHLITATGQRVTLRCSPRSGDLSVYWYQQSLDQGLQFLIQYYNGEERAKGNILERFSAQQFPDLHSELNLSSLELGDSALYFCASSAKTGAANYGYTFGSGTRLTVV.

This CDR3 is CASSLIGGGYQETQYF. The CDR3 region has the DNA TGTGCCAGCAGCTTAATCGGCGGGGGGTACCAAGAGACCCAGTACTTC. The genes are TRBV11-2 and TRBJ2-5; 8 nucleotides agree with TRBD2. In germline, CDR1 is SGHAT, CDR2 FQNNGV. This CDR3 is 16 amino acids long. J gave up 0 bases and V 2 bases, and 5 bases lay outside the gene matches.

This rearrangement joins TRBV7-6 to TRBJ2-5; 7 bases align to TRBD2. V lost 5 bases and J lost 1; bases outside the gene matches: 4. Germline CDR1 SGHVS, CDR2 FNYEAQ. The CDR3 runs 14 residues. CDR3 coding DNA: TGTGCCAGCAGCCGCAGCGGGACCCAAGAGACCCAGTACTTC. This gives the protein CASSRSGTQETQYF.

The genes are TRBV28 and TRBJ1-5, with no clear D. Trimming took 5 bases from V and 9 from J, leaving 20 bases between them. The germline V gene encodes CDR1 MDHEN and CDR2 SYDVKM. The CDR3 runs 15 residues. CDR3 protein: CASSPGERIDGPQHF. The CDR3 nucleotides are TGTGCCAGCAGTCCTGGTGAGAGGATTGATGGGCCCCAGCATTTT.

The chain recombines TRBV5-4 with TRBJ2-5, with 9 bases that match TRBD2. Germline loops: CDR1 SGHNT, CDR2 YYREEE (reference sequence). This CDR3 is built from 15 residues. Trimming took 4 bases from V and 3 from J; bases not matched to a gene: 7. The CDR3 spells CASSPTPSGEETQYF. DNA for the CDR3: TGTGCCAGCAGCCCCACCCCTAGCGGGGAAGAGACCCAGTACTTC.

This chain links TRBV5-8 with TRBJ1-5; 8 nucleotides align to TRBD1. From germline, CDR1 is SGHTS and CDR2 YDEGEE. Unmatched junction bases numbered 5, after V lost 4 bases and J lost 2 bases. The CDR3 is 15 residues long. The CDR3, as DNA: TGTGCCAGCAGCCGACAGGGGTTCGGCAATCAGCCCCAGCATTTT. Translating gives CASSRQGFGNQPQHF.

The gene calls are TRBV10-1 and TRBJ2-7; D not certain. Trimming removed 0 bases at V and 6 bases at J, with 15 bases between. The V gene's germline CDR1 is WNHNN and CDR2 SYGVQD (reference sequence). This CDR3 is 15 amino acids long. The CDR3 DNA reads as TGCGCCAGCAGTGAGTCCCTTAGACGCGCAGGCGAGCAGTACTTC. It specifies CASSESLRRAGEQYF.

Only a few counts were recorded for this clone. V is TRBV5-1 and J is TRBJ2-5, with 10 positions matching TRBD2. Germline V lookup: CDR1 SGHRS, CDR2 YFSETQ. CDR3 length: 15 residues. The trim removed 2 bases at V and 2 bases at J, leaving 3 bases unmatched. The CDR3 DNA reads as TGCGCCAGCAGCTTTATAGCGGGGGGACAAGAGACCCAGTACTTC. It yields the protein CASSFIAGGQETQYF.

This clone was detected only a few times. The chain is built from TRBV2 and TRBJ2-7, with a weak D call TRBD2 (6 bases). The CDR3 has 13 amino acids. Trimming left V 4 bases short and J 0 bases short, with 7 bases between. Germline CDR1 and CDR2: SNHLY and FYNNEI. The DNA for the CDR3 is TGTGCCAGCAGTGCGGGACTCTCCTACGAGCAGTACTTC. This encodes CASSAGLSYEQYF.

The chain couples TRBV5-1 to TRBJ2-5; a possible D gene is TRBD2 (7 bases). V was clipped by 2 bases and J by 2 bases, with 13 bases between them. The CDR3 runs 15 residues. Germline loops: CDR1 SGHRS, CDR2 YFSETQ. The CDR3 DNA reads TGCGCCAGCAGCTTTCTCGGGGGGCTACAAGAGACCCAGTACTTC. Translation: CASSFLGGLQETQYF.

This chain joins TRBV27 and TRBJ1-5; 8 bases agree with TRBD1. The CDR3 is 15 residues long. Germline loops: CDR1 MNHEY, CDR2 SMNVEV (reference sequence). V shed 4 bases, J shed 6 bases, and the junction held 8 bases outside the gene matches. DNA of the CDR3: TGTGCCAGCAGTTCCGACCAGGGGGCAGGTCAGCCCCAGCATTTT. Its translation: CASSSDQGAGQPQHF.

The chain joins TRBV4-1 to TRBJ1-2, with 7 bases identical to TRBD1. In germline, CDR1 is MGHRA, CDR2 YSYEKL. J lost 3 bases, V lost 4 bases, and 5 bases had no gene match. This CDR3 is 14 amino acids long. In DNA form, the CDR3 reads TGCGCCAGCAGCCGATATGGACAGGACTATGGCTACACCTTC. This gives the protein CASSRYGQDYGYTF.

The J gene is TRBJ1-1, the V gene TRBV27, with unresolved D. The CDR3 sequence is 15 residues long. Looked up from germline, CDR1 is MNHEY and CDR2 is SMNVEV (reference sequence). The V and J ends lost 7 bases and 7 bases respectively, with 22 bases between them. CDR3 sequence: CASKMDPGMTGEAFF. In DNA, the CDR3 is TGTGCCAGCAAAATGGACCCGGGGATGACGGGTGAAGCTTTCTTT.

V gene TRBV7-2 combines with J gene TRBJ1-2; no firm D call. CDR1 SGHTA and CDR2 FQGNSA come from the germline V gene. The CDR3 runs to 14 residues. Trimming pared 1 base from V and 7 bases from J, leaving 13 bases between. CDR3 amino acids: CASSLGVAGRGYTF. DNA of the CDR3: TGTGCCAGCAGCTTAGGGGTGGCAGGTCGTGGCTACACCTTC.

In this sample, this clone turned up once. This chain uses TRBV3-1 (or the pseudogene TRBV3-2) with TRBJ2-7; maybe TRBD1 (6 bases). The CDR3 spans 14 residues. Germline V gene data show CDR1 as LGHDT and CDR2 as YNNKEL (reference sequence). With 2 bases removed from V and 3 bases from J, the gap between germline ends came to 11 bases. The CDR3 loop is CASSQRARGYEQYF. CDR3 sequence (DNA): TGTGCCAGCAGCCAAAGGGCCAGGGGCTACGAGCAGTACTTC.

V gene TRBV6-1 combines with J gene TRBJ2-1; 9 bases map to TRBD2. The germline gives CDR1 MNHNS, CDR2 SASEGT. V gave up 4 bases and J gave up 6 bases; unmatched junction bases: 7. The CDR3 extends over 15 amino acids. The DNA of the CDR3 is TGTGCCAGCAGTGGAGCGGGGGGATGGGCCAATGAGCAGTTCTTC. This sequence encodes CASSGAGGWANEQFF.

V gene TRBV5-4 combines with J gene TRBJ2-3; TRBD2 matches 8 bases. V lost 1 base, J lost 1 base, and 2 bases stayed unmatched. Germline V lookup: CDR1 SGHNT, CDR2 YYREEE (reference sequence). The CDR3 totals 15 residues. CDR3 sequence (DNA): TGTGCCAGCAGCTTGCGGGGGGGCCGCACAGATACGCAGTATTTT. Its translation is CASSLRGGRTDTQYF. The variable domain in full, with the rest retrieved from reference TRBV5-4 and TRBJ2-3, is ETGVTQSPTHLIKTRGQQVTLRCSSQSGHNTVSWYQQALGQGPQFIFQYYREEENGRGNFPPRFSGLQFPNYSSELNVNALELDDSALYLCASSLRGGRTDTQYFGPGTRLTVL.

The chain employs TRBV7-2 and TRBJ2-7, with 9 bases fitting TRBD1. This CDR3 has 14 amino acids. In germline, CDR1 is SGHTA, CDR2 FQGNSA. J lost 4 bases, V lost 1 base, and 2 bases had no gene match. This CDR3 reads CASSLETGGYEQYV. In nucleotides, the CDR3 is TGTGCCAGCAGCTTAGAGACAGGGGGATACGAGCAGTACGTC.

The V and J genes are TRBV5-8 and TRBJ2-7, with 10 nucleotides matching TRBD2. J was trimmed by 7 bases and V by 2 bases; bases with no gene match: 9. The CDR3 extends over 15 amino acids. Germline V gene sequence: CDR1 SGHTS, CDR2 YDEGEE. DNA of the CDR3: TGTGCCAGCAGCTTTTCTAGCGGGGGCTACGGAGAGCAGTACTTC. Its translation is CASSFSSGGYGEQYF.

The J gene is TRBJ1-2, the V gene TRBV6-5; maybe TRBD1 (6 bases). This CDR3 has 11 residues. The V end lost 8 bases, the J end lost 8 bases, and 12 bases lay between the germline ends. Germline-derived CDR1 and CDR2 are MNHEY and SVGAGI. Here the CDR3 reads CASEGVEGYTF. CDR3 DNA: TGTGCCAGCGAGGGGGTTGAGGGCTACACCTTC.

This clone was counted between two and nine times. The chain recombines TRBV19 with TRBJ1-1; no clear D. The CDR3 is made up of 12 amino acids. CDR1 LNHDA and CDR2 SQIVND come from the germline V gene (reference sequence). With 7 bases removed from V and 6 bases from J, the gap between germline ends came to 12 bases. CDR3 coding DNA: TGTGCCAGTATTGGGCTGACGGCTGAAGCTTTCTTT. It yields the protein CASIGLTAEAFF.